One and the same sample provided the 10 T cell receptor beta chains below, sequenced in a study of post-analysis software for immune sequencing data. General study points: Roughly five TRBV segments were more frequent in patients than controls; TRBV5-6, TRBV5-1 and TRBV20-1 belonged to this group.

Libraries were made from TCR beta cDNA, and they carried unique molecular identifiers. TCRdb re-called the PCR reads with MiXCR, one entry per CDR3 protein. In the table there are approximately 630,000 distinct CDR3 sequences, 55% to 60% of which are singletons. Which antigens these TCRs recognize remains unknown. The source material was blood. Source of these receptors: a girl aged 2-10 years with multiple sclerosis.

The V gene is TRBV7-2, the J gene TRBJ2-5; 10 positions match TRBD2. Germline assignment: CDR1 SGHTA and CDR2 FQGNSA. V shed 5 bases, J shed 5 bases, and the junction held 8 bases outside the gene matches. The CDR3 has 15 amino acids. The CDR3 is CASSPKRGGRETQYF. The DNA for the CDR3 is TGTGCCAGCAGCCCCAAGCGGGGGGGCCGCGAGACCCAGTACTTC.

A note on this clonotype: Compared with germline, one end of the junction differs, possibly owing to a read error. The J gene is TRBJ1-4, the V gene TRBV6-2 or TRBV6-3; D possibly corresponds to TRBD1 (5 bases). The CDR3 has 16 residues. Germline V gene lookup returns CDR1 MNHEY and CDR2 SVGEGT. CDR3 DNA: TGTGTCAGCAGTTACCGGGGGAAGACAACTAATGAAAAACTGTTTTTT. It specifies CVSSYRGKTTNEKLFF.

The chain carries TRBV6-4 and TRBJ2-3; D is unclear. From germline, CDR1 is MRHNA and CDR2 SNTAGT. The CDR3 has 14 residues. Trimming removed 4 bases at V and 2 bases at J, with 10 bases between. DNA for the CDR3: TGTGCCAGCAGTGCCTTGAGCTCCACAGATACGCAGTATTTT. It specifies CASSALSSTDTQYF.

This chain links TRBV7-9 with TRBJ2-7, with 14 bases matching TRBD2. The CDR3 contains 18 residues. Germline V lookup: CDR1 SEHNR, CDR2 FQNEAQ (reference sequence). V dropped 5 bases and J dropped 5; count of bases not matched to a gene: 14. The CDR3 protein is CASSARTSGRWDRNEQYF. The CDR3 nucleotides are TGTGCCAGCAGCGCGCGGACTAGCGGGAGGTGGGATCGGAACGAGCAGTACTTC.

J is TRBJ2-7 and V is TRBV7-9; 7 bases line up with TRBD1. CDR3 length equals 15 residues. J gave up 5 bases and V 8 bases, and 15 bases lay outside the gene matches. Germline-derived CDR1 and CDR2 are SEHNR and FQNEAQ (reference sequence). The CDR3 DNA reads TGTGCCAGCCTCGGACCGACAGGGCCCCCCCACGAGCAGTACTTC. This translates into CASLGPTGPPHEQYF.

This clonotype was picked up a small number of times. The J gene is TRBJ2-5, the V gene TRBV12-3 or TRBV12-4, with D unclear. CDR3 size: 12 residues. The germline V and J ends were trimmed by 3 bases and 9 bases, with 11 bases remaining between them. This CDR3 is CASSLKGSAQYF. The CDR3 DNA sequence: TGTGCCAGCAGTTTGAAGGGTTCGGCCCAGTACTTC.

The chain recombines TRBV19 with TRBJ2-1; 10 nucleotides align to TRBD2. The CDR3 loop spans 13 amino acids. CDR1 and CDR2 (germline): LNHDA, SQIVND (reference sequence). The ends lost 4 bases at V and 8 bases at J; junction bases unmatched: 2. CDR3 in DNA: TGTGCCAGTAGTACTAGCGGGAGAGATGAGCAGTTCTTC. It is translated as CASSTSGRDEQFF. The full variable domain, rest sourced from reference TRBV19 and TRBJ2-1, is DGGITQSPKYLFRKEGQNVTLSCEQNLNHDAMYWYRQDPGQGLRLIYYSQIVNDFQKGDIAEGYSVSREKKESFPLTVTSAQKNPTAFYLCASSTSGRDEQFFGPGTRLTVL.

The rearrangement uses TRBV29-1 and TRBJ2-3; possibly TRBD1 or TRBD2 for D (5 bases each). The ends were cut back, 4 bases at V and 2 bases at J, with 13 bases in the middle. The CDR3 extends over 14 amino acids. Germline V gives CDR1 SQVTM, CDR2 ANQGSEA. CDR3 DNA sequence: TGCAGCGTTGGGGGACGGCCCTTCACAGATACGCAGTATTTT. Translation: CSVGGRPFTDTQYF.

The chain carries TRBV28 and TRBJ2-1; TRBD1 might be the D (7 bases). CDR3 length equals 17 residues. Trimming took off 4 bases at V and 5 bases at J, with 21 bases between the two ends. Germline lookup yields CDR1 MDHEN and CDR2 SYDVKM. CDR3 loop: CASSYLRGIRGDNEQFF. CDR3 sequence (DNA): TGTGCCAGCAGTTACCTCAGGGGGATAAGGGGGGACAATGAGCAGTTCTTC.

The CDR3 spells CSVEADYNEQFF. Written as DNA, the CDR3 is TGCAGCGTTGAAGCAGACTACAATGAGCAGTTCTTC. The V and J genes are TRBV29-1 and TRBJ2-1; the D is unclear. The germline V gene encodes CDR1 SQVTM and CDR2 ANQGSEA. The CDR3 runs 12 residues. The germline V and J ends were trimmed by 1 base and 3 bases, with 4 bases remaining between them.